The T cell receptor beta chain described here comes from a study of blood T cell repertoires in COVID-19. Germline V gene lookup returns CDR1 LGHDT and CDR2 YNNKEL (reference sequence). The CDR3 extends over 16 amino acids. Trimming shortened V by 0 bases and J by 10 bases, and 16 bases separated the two germline ends. Only in-frame clones appear in the TCRdb table, and some are missing; sequencing was by immunoSEQ multiplex PCR. Found here are a few hundred thousand clones, 84% of them singletons; the top ten hold 7.5% to 9%. The source is a human donor in a cohort sampled during active COVID-19. V and J are TRBV3-1 (or the pseudogene TRBV3-2) and TRBJ1-6; D possibly corresponds to TRBD1 (5 bases). The sample taken for sequencing was peripheral blood. CDR3 coding DNA: TGTGCCAGCAGCCAAGAAGTGGTGGCAGGGCAATCACCCCTCCACTTT. Translating gives CASSQEVVAGQSPLHF.